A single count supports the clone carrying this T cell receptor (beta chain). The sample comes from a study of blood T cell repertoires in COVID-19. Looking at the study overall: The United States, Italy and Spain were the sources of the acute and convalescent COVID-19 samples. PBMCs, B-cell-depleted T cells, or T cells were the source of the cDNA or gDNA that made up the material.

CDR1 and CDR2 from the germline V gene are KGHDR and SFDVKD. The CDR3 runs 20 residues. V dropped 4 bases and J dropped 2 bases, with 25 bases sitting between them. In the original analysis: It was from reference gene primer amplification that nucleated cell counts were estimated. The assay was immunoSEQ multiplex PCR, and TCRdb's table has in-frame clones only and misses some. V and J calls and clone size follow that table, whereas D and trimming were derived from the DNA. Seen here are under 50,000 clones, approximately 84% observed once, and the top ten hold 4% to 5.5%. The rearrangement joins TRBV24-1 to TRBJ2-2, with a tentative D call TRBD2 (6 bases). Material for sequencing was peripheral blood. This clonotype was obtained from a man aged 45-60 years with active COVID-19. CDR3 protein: CATSDPRGSVGVFNTGELFF. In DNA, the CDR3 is TGTGCCACCAGTGACCCCCGGGGGTCGGTAGGGGTTTTTAACACCGGGGAGCTGTTTTTT.